The present TCR beta chain was sequenced within a study of identical twins. General observations from the study: Whereas memory repertoires showed no such difference, abundant cord blood beta clonotypes carried fewer insertions.

Healthy Caucasians made up all donors. This CDR3 is 17 amino acids long. Trimming pared 4 bases from V and 0 bases from J, leaving 16 bases between. Germline-derived CDR1 and CDR2 are SGHVS and FNYEAQ. This clonotype has only a few counts. What it binds is not known. TCRdb reanalysed the 5' RACE reads using MiXCR and keeps one entry per CDR3 protein. The table has more than 400,000 distinct CDR3 sequences, 13% to 15% seen once. The same sample was also used in a study of yellow fever vaccine responses in identical twins.

The sequence came from a woman aged 18 to 35 in good health. The sequenced sample was CD4+ T cells sorted from blood. The V gene is TRBV7-6, the J gene TRBJ2-1, with D possibly TRBD1 on 6 matching bases. DNA of the CDR3: TGTGCCAGCAGCTCCTACCAGGGGCTTAGCTCCTACAATGAGCAGTTCTTC. It codes for CASSSYQGLSSYNEQFF. Full variable domain (remainder filled in from reference TRBV7-6 and TRBJ2-1): GAGVSQSPRYKVTKRGQDVALRCDPISGHVSLYWYRQALGQGPEFLTYFNYEAQQDKSGLPNDRFSAERPEGSISTLTIQRTEQRDSAMYRCASSSYQGLSSYNEQFFGPGTRLTVL.